A single sample gave rise to the 2 T cell receptor beta chains below, sequenced in a study of molecular identifiers for immune sequencing clone quantification. TCRdb independently ran MiXCR on the PCR reads; one entry per CDR3 protein. The data show hundreds of thousands of distinct CDR3 sequences, nearly 20% seen once. Sample: naive CD8+ T cells from blood, with Jurkat cell RNA spiked in. Subset in this sample: FACS-sorted CD8+CD4-CCR7+CD45RA+ naive T cells. The receptors were gathered from a human donor in good health. Some libraries in this study had Jurkat cell RNA spiked in.

The V call is TRBV27, the J call TRBJ1-5, with D uncertain. The CDR3 extends over 14 amino acids. The germline V gene has CDR1 MNHEY and CDR2 SMNVEV (reference sequence). V dropped 6 bases and J dropped 2 bases, with 11 bases sitting between them. In nucleotides, the CDR3 is TGTGCCAGCAGGTTTCGGGGAGGCAATCAGCCCCAGCATTTT. Protein product: CASRFRGGNQPQHF.

This clonotype was recorded at least ten times. J is TRBJ2-3 and V is TRBV7-2; D is possibly TRBD2 (6 bases). The germline gives CDR1 SGHTA, CDR2 FQGNSA. The CDR3 spans 16 residues. The germline V and J ends were trimmed by 4 bases and 6 bases, with 20 bases remaining between them. The DNA for the CDR3 is TGTGCCAGCAGCTCACCCGCGCTAGCGATGGGGGATACGCAGTATTTT. Amino acid sequence: CASSSPALAMGDTQYF. The variable domain in full, completed from reference TRBV7-2 and TRBJ2-3, reads GAGVSQSPSNKVTEKGKDVELRCDPISGHTALYWYRQSLGQGLEFLIYFQGNSAPDKSGLPSDRFSAERTGGSVSTLTIQRTQQEDSAVYLCASSSPALAMGDTQYFGPGTRLTVL.